This note documents a single TCR beta chain sequence. Libraries were prepared by immunoSEQ multiplex PCR; TCRdb keeps only in-frame clonotypes and omits some of them. The table records about 190,000 clones, roughly nine tenths of them present only once. The sample belongs to a study of control samples from healthy donors and cancer patients. Trimming shortened V by 7 bases and J by 7 bases, and 17 bases separated the two germline ends. The CDR3 has 15 residues. Germline V CDR1 and CDR2: MNHEY, SMNVEV (reference sequence). This sequence originates from a man aged 25 to 45 in good health. The sequenced material came from blood. This chain uses TRBV27 with TRBJ1-6; TRBD1 is a possible D gene (6 bases). This CDR3 reads CASTAGAWRNSPLHF. CDR3 bases: TGTGCCAGCACCGCAGGGGCCTGGAGGAATTCACCCCTCCACTTT.